This T cell receptor beta chain is drawn from a study of regulatory T cells in long-lasting Graves disease. Sample time point: newly diagnosed GD, antithyroid drugs for less than 3 months. PBMC-extracted RNA yielded the TCR library. CDR3-region Arm-PCR and iRepertoire HTBI primers produced the TCR beta libraries. Each CDR3 protein is one row after TCRdb ran MiXCR on the multiplex PCR reads. Of over 200,000 distinct CDR3 sequences in the sample, approximately 20% were seen once. Germline CDR1 is SNHLY and CDR2 is FYNNEI. V lost 6 bases to trimming and J lost 5 bases; unmatched junction nucleotides: 14. The CDR3 sequence is 16 residues long.

The chain links TRBV2 to TRBJ2-7, with 9 positions matching TRBD1. Here the sequenced sample was peripheral blood mononuclear cells (PBMCs), taken at new diagnosis, from a patient treated with antithyroid drugs. This TCR was sampled from a female donor with Graves disease. DNA of the CDR3: TGTGCCAGCAGCTATTCTGCCGGGACAGGGTCGCACGAGCAGTACTTC. As protein: CASSYSAGTGSHEQYF. The entire variable domain, with the rest obtained from reference TRBV2 and TRBJ2-7, is as follows: EPEVTQTPSHQVTQMGQEVILRCVPISNHLYFYWYRQILGQKVEFLVSFYNNEISEKSEIFDDQFSVERPDGSNFTLKIRSTKLEDSAMYFCASSYSAGTGSHEQYFGPGTRLTVT.